Detailed here is one T cell receptor beta chain. No antigen is known for it. This CDR3 comprises 13 residues. The V end lost 6 bases, the J end lost 6 bases, and 12 bases lay between the germline ends. Germline loops: CDR1 MNHNS, CDR2 SASEGT. The sample is drawn from a study of cytomegalovirus exposure and HLA in healthy donors. Whole-study findings and limits: Later analysis identified 16,000 or so TCR beta sequences associated with HLA alleles, using a false discovery rate threshold of 0.05.

The PCR contained 60 Vbeta and 13 Jbeta primers. Assay: immunoSEQ multiplex PCR; the TCRdb copy retains only in-frame clones and omits some. Seen here are 70,000 or so clones, just under 70% observed once, and the top ten hold roughly 11%. The sequence was collected from a woman between 25 and 40 years old in good health and CMV-seronegative. The chain carries TRBV6-1 and TRBJ1-3; D possibly corresponds to TRBD1 (6 bases). The sample comprised PBMCs. In DNA form, the CDR3 reads TGTGCCAGCAGATCGTGGGGACAAAACACCATATATTTT. Amino acid sequence: CASRSWGQNTIYF.